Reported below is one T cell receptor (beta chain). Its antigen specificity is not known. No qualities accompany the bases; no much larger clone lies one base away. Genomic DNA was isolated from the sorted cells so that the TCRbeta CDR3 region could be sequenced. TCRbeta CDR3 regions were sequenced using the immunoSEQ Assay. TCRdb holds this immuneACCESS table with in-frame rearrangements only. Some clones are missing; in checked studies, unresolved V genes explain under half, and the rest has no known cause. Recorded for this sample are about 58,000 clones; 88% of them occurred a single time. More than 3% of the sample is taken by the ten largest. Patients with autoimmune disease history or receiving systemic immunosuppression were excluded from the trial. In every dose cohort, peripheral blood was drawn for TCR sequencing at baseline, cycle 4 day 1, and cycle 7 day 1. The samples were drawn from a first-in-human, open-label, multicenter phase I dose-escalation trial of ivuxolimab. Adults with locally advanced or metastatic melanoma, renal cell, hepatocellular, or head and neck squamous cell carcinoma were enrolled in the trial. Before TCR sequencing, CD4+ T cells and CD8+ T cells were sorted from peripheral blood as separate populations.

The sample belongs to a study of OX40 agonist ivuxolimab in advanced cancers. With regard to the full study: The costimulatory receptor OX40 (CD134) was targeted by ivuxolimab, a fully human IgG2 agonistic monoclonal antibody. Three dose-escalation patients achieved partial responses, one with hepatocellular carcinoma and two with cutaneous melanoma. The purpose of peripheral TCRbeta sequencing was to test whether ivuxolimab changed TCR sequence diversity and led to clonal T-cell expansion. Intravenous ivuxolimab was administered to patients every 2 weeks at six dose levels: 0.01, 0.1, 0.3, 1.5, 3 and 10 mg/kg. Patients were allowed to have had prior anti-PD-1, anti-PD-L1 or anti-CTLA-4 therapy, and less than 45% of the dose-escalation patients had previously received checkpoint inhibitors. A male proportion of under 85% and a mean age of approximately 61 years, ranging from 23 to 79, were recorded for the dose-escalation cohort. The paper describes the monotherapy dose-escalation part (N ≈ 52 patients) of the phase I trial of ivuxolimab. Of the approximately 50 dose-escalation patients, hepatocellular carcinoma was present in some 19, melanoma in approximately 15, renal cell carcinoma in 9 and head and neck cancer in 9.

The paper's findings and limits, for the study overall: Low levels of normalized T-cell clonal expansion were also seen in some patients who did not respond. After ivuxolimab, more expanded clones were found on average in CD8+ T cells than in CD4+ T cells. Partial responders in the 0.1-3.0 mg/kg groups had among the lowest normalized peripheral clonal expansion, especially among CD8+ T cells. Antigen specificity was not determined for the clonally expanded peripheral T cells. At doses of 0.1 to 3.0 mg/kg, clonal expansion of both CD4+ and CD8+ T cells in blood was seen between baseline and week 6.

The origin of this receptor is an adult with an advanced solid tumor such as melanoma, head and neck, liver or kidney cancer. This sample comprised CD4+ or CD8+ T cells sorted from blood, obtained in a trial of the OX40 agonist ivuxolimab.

The CDR3 sequence is CASSLRLAESSYNEQFF. The DNA is TGTGCCAGCAGCCTTAGACTAGCGGAAAGCTCCTACAATGAGCAGTTCTTC. Recombination linked TRBV9 to TRBJ2-1, and TRBD2 aligns with 9 junction nucleotides. Based on the germline V gene, the CDR1 and CDR2 sequences are SGDLS and YYNGEE. The CDR3 holds 17 amino acids from the cysteine to the phenylalanine. The entry retains the CDR3 DNA only, 51 bases that are in frame from base 1. Trimming takes 4 bases off V and 0 bases off J; junction bases not matched to a gene: 8.